Below are 11 T cell receptor beta chains sequenced from a single sample in a study of tumor-infiltrating lymphocytes in primary liver carcinoma. The tissue used was unsorted bulk material of 20-30 mg. RNA and DNA were co-extracted from it with the AllPrep DNA/RNA mini kit. The input was about 500 ng total RNA; TCR beta cDNA was made from it with a constant-region primer. Three nested multiplex PCR rounds, a slightly modified ARM-PCR, produced the libraries for TCR beta. Investigators reported that the first two PCR rounds, at 10 cycles each, used TRBV1-TRBV30 forward primers with a C-beta reverse primer. TCRdb itself ran the multiplex PCR reads through MiXCR, one entry per CDR3 protein. Altogether about 92,000 distinct CDR3 sequences are present, about 70% being singletons, with the ten largest covering 27%. Sequences were obtained from tumor-adjacent normal liver tissue. The source of these receptors is a middle-aged man with primary liver carcinoma and hepatitis B virus infection.

Note on this clonotype: The junction departs from the called germline gene at one end, perhaps through a read error. The rearrangement links TRBV6-1 to TRBJ2-3; 7 nucleotides line up with TRBD1. This CDR3 spans 15 amino acids. The germline V gene encodes CDR1 MNHNS and CDR2 SASEGT. The CDR3 sequence is CACSIWTGRTDTQYF. In DNA, the CDR3 is TGTGCCTGCAGTATCTGGACAGGCCGCACAGATACGCAGTATTTT.

With regard to this clonotype: At one end the junction does not follow the germline gene, possibly because of a read error. V is TRBV5-1 and J is TRBJ2-3, with D unresolved. Germline CDR1 is SGHRS and CDR2 is YFSETQ. CDR3 length equals 16 residues. The CDR3 DNA reads TGCGCCAGCAGCTTGGTGGGGAATGATCACGCAGATATGCAGTATTTT. Translated: CASSLVGNDHADMQYF.

A single count supports this clonotype. One base away lies a much larger clone, so this may be a sequencing read error. This likely comes from a read error, as the CDR3 has no conserved phenylalanine or tryptophan at its end. This chain uses TRBV11-1 with TRBJ2-5; TRBD1 aligns across 7 bases. V was clipped by 6 bases and J by 3 bases; unmatched bases: 4. This CDR3 is built from 13 residues. The germline gives CDR1 SGHAT, CDR2 FQDESV (reference sequence). The CDR3, as DNA: TGTGCCAGCAGTCGGGGACAGAAAGAGACCCAGTACTAC. Translation gives CASSRGQKETQYY.

This clonotype was counted at least ten times. The chain combines TRBV12-3 or TRBV12-4 with TRBJ2-7; D may be TRBD1 (6 bases). This CDR3 comprises 13 residues. V was trimmed by 1 base and J by 6 bases, leaving 10 bases between them. CDR3 region: CASSLVGQGEQYF. The CDR3 DNA is TGTGCCAGCAGTTTAGTGGGACAAGGCGAGCAGTACTTC.

This clonotype was found once. The chain couples TRBV28 to TRBJ2-7; the D gene is possibly TRBD1 (6 bases). The CDR3 covers 17 residues. Per germline, CDR1 MDHEN and CDR2 SYDVKM. V lost 2 bases and J lost 2, with 19 bases in between. CDR3 nucleotides: TGTGCCAGCAGTTTAGAGGAGAGGGACACTTTCGCCTACGAGCAGTACTTC. Amino acids: CASSLEERDTFAYEQYF.

This clonotype was detected only once. Germline and junction disagree at one end, which may indicate a read error. The V gene is TRBV28, the J gene TRBJ2-7; D uncertain. Per germline, CDR1 MDHEN and CDR2 SYDVKM. This CDR3 comprises 15 residues. The CDR3 sequence is CARSSGETIHHEQYF. In DNA, the CDR3 is TGTGCCAGAAGTTCCGGCGAAACCATACACCACGAGCAGTACTTC.

This clonotype was detected ten times or more. This rearrangement joins TRBV28 to TRBJ1-1; no firm D call. Germline values: CDR1 MDHEN, CDR2 SYDVKM. V was pared by 8 bases and J by 4 bases, with 8 bases between. This CDR3 is 11 amino acids long. As DNA, the CDR3 is TGTGCCAGCTTAGGCGGCACTGAAGCTTTCTTT. This codes for CASLGGTEAFF.

As concerns this clonotype: Lacking the conserved final phenylalanine or tryptophan, this CDR3 likely reflects a read error. This chain joins TRBV6-1 and TRBJ2-7; possibly TRBD2 for D (5 bases). CDR3 length equals 14 residues. The germline V gene has CDR1 MNHNS and CDR2 SASEGT. CDR3 coding DNA: TGTGCCAGCAGTCCTGGACTGGCGGCCTATGAGCAGTACCTC. This codes for CASSPGLAAYEQYL.

As concerns this clonotype: A much larger clone sits a single nucleotide away, making a read error possible. The rearrangement uses TRBV5-4 and TRBJ2-7; 10 bases agree with TRBD1. Germline V gene lookup returns CDR1 SGHNT and CDR2 YYREEE (reference sequence). The length of the CDR3 is 15 residues. V lost 3 bases to trimming and J lost 2 bases; unmatched junction nucleotides: 5. Written as DNA, the CDR3 is TGTGCCAGCAGCTGTGGACAGGGGGTAACCTACGAGCAGTACTTC. This sequence encodes CASSCGQGVTYEQYF.

In this sample, this clonotype turned up many times. The CDR3 DNA is TGCAGCGTTGAAGTGTCGGGGAGGACCGGGGAGCTGTTTTTT. It encodes CSVEVSGRTGELFF. V gene TRBV29-1 combines with J gene TRBJ2-2; tentatively, D is TRBD2 (6 bases). Germline assignment: CDR1 SQVTM and CDR2 ANQGSEA. Trimming took 1 base from V and 5 from J, leaving 11 bases between them. The CDR3 length is 14 residues.

In its sample, this clonotype was seen many times. The rearrangement links TRBV5-4 to TRBJ1-2; unclear D gene. This CDR3 has 14 residues. The ends were cut back, 0 bases at V and 7 bases at J, with 13 bases in the middle. Germline V CDR1 and CDR2: SGHNT, YYREEE (reference sequence). CDR3 sequence: CASSLDALLSGYTF. The CDR3, as DNA: TGTGCCAGCAGCTTGGATGCCCTCTTGAGTGGCTACACCTTC.